Below, 3 T cell receptor beta chains from the same sample are listed, as sequenced in a study of blood T cells in healthy people across ages. Combining a sample-barcoded 5' primer with a J-beta primer mix, a second PCR ran for roughly 6 to 12 cycles. MiXCR was run by TCRdb on the 5' RACE reads, yielding one entry per CDR3 protein. This table holds about 760,000 distinct CDR3 sequences, 56% found once. The sample consisted of blood. All receptors derive from a man aged 35 to 55 in good health.

The CDR3 DNA follows: TGTGCCAGCAGCTTAGGCGAGGGTGAGCAGTTCTTC. It yields the protein CASSLGEGEQFF. This rearrangement joins TRBV7-8 to TRBJ2-1, with a possible D match to TRBD2 (5 bases). Germline loops: CDR1 SGHVS, CDR2 FQNEAQ. The ends were cut back, 1 base at V and 9 bases at J, with 7 bases in the middle. This CDR3 has 12 residues.

The chain links TRBV6-5 to TRBJ1-1; D unresolved. Per germline, CDR1 MNHEY and CDR2 SVGAGI. Trimming took off 0 bases at V and 2 bases at J, with 4 bases between the two ends. CDR3 length equals 13 residues. The CDR3 sequence: CASSYSQNTEAFF. For the CDR3, the DNA is TGTGCCAGCAGTTACTCTCAAAACACTGAAGCTTTCTTT.

The V gene is TRBV12-3 or TRBV12-4, the J gene TRBJ2-7, with TRBD1 matching over 7 bases. V lost 5 bases, J lost 2 bases, and 9 bases stayed unmatched. The CDR3 spans 15 residues. In DNA form, the CDR3 reads TGTGCCAGCAGTCTGAGCAACAGGGGCGCCTACGAGCAGTACTTC. Translated: CASSLSNRGAYEQYF.